This T cell receptor (beta chain) was profiled in a study of shared clonotypes between healthy human individuals. Sequencing used immunoSEQ multiplex PCR; TCRdb keeps in-frame clones, though not all of them. The sample lists around 2.5 million clones; approximately 94% were seen once. Per the germline V gene, CDR1 is SGHRS and CDR2 is YFSETQ. Losses at the gene ends were 5 bases for V and 0 bases for J; bases not matched to a gene: 4. CDR3 length: 15 amino acids. The sequencing input was naive CD4+ T cells from PBMCs. Indicated subset: CD45RA+ positively selected. This clonotype was obtained from a man aged 18 to 30 in good health. Some clones in this sample may be carry-over from other donors' samples. This chain joins TRBV5-1 and TRBJ2-7; TRBD2 matches at 11 bases. CDR3 sequence reads: CASSSTSGSSYEQYF. CDR3 bases: TGCGCCAGCAGTAGTACTAGCGGGAGCTCCTACGAGCAGTACTTC.